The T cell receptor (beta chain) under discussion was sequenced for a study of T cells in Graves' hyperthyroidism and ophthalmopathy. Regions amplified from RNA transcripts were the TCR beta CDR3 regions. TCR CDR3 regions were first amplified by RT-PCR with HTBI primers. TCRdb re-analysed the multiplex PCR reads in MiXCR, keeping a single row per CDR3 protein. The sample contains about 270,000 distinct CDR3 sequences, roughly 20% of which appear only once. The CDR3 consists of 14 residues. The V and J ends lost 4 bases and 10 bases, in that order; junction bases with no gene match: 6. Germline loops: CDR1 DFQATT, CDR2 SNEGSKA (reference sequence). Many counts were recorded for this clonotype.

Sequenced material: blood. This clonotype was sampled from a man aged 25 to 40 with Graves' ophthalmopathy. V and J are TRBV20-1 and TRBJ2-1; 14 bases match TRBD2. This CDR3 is CSAIGGLAGVEQFF. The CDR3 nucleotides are TGCAGTGCTATAGGGGGACTAGCGGGAGTAGAGCAGTTCTTC.